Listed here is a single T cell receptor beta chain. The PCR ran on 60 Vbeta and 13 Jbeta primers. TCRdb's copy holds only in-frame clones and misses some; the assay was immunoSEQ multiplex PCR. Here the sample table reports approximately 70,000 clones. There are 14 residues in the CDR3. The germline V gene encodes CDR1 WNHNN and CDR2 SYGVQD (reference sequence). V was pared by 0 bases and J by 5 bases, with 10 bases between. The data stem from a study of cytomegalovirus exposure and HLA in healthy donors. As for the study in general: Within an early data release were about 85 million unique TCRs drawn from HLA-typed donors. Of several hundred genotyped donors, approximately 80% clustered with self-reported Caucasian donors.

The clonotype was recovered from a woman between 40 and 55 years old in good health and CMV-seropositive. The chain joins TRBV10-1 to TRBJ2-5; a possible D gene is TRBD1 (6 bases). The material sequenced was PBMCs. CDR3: CASSESRTVETQYF. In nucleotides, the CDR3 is TGCGCCAGCAGTGAGTCCCGGACAGTGGAGACCCAGTACTTC.